These T cell receptor beta chains were read from a single sample in a study of OX40 agonist ivuxolimab in advanced cancers. TCRdb's table, derived via immunoSEQ multiplex PCR, lists solely in-frame clones and lacks some. The sample lists under 90,000 clones, approximately 89% occurring once. The material sequenced was CD4+ or CD8+ T cells sorted from blood, taken in a trial of the OX40 agonist ivuxolimab. The receptors stem from an adult with an advanced solid tumor such as melanoma, head and neck, liver or kidney cancer. Both conserved end residues are part of each CDR3. The D gene is left open where the match is weak. Rows may omit the clone size; those that give it use once, few, many or a size class.

j_call: TRBJ1-2
v_call: TRBV6-1
d_call: TRBD1
clone_size: NA
cdr3_aa: CASSGQGPYGYTF
cdr3_nt: TGTGCCAGCAGTGGACAGGGCCCCTATGGCTACACCTTC

j_call: TRBJ2-5
v_call: TRBV7-2
d_call: NA
clone_size: NA
cdr3_aa: CASSFSNTQETQYF
cdr3_nt: TGTGCCAGCAGCTTCTCGAATACTCAAGAGACCCAGTACTTC

j_call: TRBJ1-1
v_call: TRBV5-1
d_call: NA
clone_size: NA
cdr3_aa: CASSQGAVGTEAFF
cdr3_nt: TGCGCCAGCAGCCAAGGGGCGGTGGGGACTGAAGCTTTCTTT

j_call: TRBJ2-1
v_call: TRBV9
d_call: TRBD2
clone_size: NA
cdr3_aa: CASSVFGLAGIYNEQFF
cdr3_nt: TGTGCCAGCAGCGTATTCGGACTAGCGGGAATCTACAATGAGCAGTTCTTC

j_call: TRBJ1-2
v_call: TRBV29-1
d_call: NA
clone_size: once
cdr3_aa: CSVEVGLGYGYTF
cdr3_nt: TGCAGCGTTGAGGTGGGGTTAGGCTATGGCTACACCTTC

j_call: TRBJ1-1
v_call: TRBV18
d_call: TRBD1
clone_size: NA
cdr3_aa: CASSNEGGLEAFF
cdr3_nt: TGTGCCAGCTCAAATGAAGGGGGCCTTGAAGCTTTCTTT

j_call: TRBJ1-2
v_call: TRBV18
d_call: TRBD1
clone_size: NA
cdr3_aa: CASSPGQADVYGYTF
cdr3_nt: TGTGCCAGCTCACCTGGACAGGCCGACGTCTATGGCTACACCTTC

j_call: TRBJ2-7
v_call: TRBV7-2
d_call: TRBD2
clone_size: once
cdr3_aa: CASSLRAGGPPGEQYF
cdr3_nt: TGTGCCAGCAGCTTAAGAGCGGGGGGCCCCCCAGGCGAGCAGTACTTC

j_call: TRBJ1-2
v_call: TRBV19
d_call: TRBD1
clone_size: NA
cdr3_aa: CASSLTGGRTIYGYTF
cdr3_nt: TGTGCCAGTAGTCTAACAGGGGGTCGGACGATCTATGGCTACACCTTC

j_call: TRBJ1-1
v_call: TRBV2
d_call: TRBD1
clone_size: NA
cdr3_aa: CASSDQGVLTEAFF
cdr3_nt: TGTGCCAGCAGTGACCAGGGGGTCCTCACTGAAGCTTTCTTT

j_call: TRBJ2-6
v_call: TRBV30
d_call: NA
clone_size: NA
cdr3_aa: CAWTSTSGANVLTF
cdr3_nt: TGTGCCTGGACCTCGACCTCTGGGGCCAACGTCCTGACTTTC

j_call: TRBJ1-1
v_call: TRBV2
d_call: TRBD1
clone_size: NA
cdr3_aa: CASSGQGAMNTEAFF
cdr3_nt: TGTGCCAGCAGTGGACAGGGAGCAATGAACACTGAAGCTTTCTTT

j_call: TRBJ2-6
v_call: TRBV7-9
d_call: TRBD1
clone_size: NA
cdr3_aa: CASSSRDRGDRGANVLTF
cdr3_nt: TGTGCCAGCAGCTCCCGGGACAGGGGGGACCGGGGGGCCAACGTCCTGACTTTC

j_call: TRBJ1-2
v_call: TRBV30
d_call: NA
clone_size: NA
cdr3_aa: CAWGGPLGYTF
cdr3_nt: TGTGCCTGGGGTGGACCGCTCGGCTACACCTTC

j_call: TRBJ1-5
v_call: TRBV19
d_call: NA
clone_size: NA
cdr3_aa: CASSSSGSPLNQPQHF
cdr3_nt: TGTGCCAGTAGTAGTTCCGGCAGCCCCCTTAATCAGCCCCAGCATTTT

j_call: TRBJ2-1
v_call: TRBV20-1
d_call: NA
clone_size: NA
cdr3_aa: CSARGPREQFF
cdr3_nt: TGCAGTGCCAGGGGCCCCCGCGAGCAGTTCTTC

j_call: TRBJ1-2
v_call: TRBV2
d_call: NA
clone_size: NA
cdr3_aa: CASNIPGLLEEGGYTF
cdr3_nt: TGTGCCAGCAATATCCCGGGGCTCCTCGAGGAGGGTGGCTACACCTTC

j_call: TRBJ2-1
v_call: TRBV27
d_call: TRBD2
clone_size: once
cdr3_aa: CASSNVAGGSYNEQFF
cdr3_nt: TGTGCCAGCAGTAACGTAGCGGGGGGGTCCTACAATGAGCAGTTCTTC

j_call: TRBJ2-4
v_call: TRBV19
d_call: NA
clone_size: NA
cdr3_aa: CASSIGTFKLAKNIQYF
cdr3_nt: TGTGCCAGTAGTATCGGGACATTTAAGCTAGCCAAAAACATTCAGTACTTC

j_call: TRBJ2-7
v_call: TRBV6-1
d_call: NA
clone_size: NA
cdr3_aa: CASSRAFQIYEQYF
cdr3_nt: TGTGCCAGCAGTCGCGCATTCCAAATTTACGAGCAGTACTTC

j_call: TRBJ2-1
v_call: TRBV19
d_call: NA
clone_size: NA
cdr3_aa: CASSLWKGGLNEQFF
cdr3_nt: TGTGCCAGTAGTCTCTGGAAGGGCGGACTCAATGAGCAGTTCTTC

j_call: TRBJ1-1
v_call: TRBV5-4
d_call: TRBD1
clone_size: NA
cdr3_aa: CASSLGQGLGTEAFF
cdr3_nt: TGTGCCAGCAGCCTGGGACAGGGCTTGGGCACTGAAGCTTTCTTT

j_call: TRBJ2-7
v_call: TRBV6-1
d_call: NA
clone_size: NA
cdr3_aa: CASSEGWESSYEQYF
cdr3_nt: TGTGCCAGCAGTGAAGGGTGGGAATCCTCCTACGAGCAGTACTTC

j_call: TRBJ2-3
v_call: TRBV5-1
d_call: NA
clone_size: NA
cdr3_aa: CASSLESDTQYF
cdr3_nt: TGCGCCAGCAGCTTGGAATCAGATACGCAGTATTTT

j_call: TRBJ1-3
v_call: TRBV29-1
d_call: NA
clone_size: NA
cdr3_aa: CSAGGPRGNTIYF
cdr3_nt: TGCAGCGCCGGAGGGCCTCGAGGAAACACCATATATTTT

j_call: TRBJ2-3
v_call: TRBV2
d_call: NA
clone_size: few
cdr3_aa: CASRSDTDTQYF
cdr3_nt: TGTGCCAGCAGGAGTGACACAGATACGCAGTATTTT

j_call: TRBJ1-2
v_call: TRBV30
d_call: NA
clone_size: NA
cdr3_aa: CAWSVTAHGYTF
cdr3_nt: TGTGCCTGGAGTGTAACAGCCCATGGCTACACCTTC

j_call: TRBJ1-1
v_call: TRBV5-1
d_call: NA
clone_size: NA
cdr3_aa: CASSPRADTEAFF
cdr3_nt: TGCGCCAGCAGCCCGAGGGCGGACACTGAAGCTTTCTTT

j_call: TRBJ2-7
v_call: TRBV2
d_call: NA
clone_size: once
cdr3_aa: CARSQFAYEQYF
cdr3_nt: TGTGCCAGAAGCCAGTTTGCCTACGAGCAGTACTTC

j_call: TRBJ1-6
v_call: TRBV6-1
d_call: NA
clone_size: once
cdr3_aa: CASSEALSLFNSPLHF
cdr3_nt: TGTGCCAGCAGTGAAGCACTGAGTTTGTTTAATTCACCCCTCCACTTT

j_call: TRBJ1-2
v_call: TRBV19
d_call: NA
clone_size: NA
cdr3_aa: CASSMSGILNYGYTF
cdr3_nt: TGTGCCAGTAGTATGTCAGGGATCCTTAACTATGGCTACACCTTC

j_call: TRBJ2-7
v_call: TRBV28
d_call: NA
clone_size: NA
cdr3_aa: CASSLHPQGQFYEQYF
cdr3_nt: TGTGCCAGCAGTTTACACCCCCAGGGGCAGTTCTACGAGCAGTACTTC

j_call: TRBJ1-1
v_call: TRBV5-1
d_call: TRBD1
clone_size: few
cdr3_aa: CASSSRTGGGTEAFF
cdr3_nt: TGCGCCAGCAGCTCTAGGACAGGGGGAGGCACTGAAGCTTTCTTT

j_call: TRBJ2-3
v_call: TRBV5-1
d_call: TRBD1
clone_size: NA
cdr3_aa: CASSWGTGADTQYF
cdr3_nt: TGCGCCAGCAGCTGGGGGACAGGGGCAGATACGCAGTATTTT

j_call: TRBJ2-7
v_call: TRBV27
d_call: NA
clone_size: NA
cdr3_aa: CASTSPAAGSYEQYF
cdr3_nt: TGTGCCAGCACCTCCCCCGCGGCAGGGAGCTACGAGCAGTACTTC

j_call: TRBJ1-5
v_call: TRBV19
d_call: TRBD1
clone_size: NA
cdr3_aa: CASSIRTGLRPQHF
cdr3_nt: TGTGCCAGTAGTATTAGGACAGGGCTTAGGCCCCAGCATTTT

j_call: TRBJ2-7
v_call: TRBV5-1
d_call: NA
clone_size: NA
cdr3_aa: CASSTRQEPYEQYF
cdr3_nt: TGCGCCAGCAGCACCAGACAGGAGCCCTACGAGCAGTACTTC

j_call: TRBJ2-4
v_call: TRBV19
d_call: NA
clone_size: NA
cdr3_aa: CASSTLGSVSVAKNIQYF
cdr3_nt: TGTGCCAGTAGTACCCTAGGTTCAGTCTCCGTAGCCAAAAACATTCAGTACTTC

j_call: TRBJ2-2
v_call: TRBV5-1
d_call: NA
clone_size: NA
cdr3_aa: CASSWDTANTGELFF
cdr3_nt: TGCGCCAGCAGCTGGGACACTGCGAACACCGGGGAGCTGTTTTTT

j_call: TRBJ2-7
v_call: TRBV9
d_call: NA
clone_size: NA
cdr3_aa: CASSVGTRGYEQYF
cdr3_nt: TGTGCCAGCAGCGTAGGTACGAGGGGTTACGAGCAGTACTTC

j_call: TRBJ2-5
v_call: TRBV28
d_call: NA
clone_size: NA
cdr3_aa: CASSFPGPGGEETQYF
cdr3_nt: TGTGCCAGCAGTTTCCCCGGGCCGGGTGGAGAAGAGACCCAGTACTTC